The 27 T cell receptor beta chains below were found in one sample sequenced in a study of OX40 agonist ivuxolimab in advanced cancers. Assay used: immunoSEQ multiplex PCR; TCRdb lists only in-frame clones, some missing. The sample has over 15,000 clones, 90% seen once; the top ten hold around half. The material sequenced was CD4+ or CD8+ T cells sorted from blood, taken in a trial of the OX40 agonist ivuxolimab. Receptors originate from an adult with an advanced solid tumor such as melanoma, head and neck, liver or kidney cancer.

The chain has TRBV7-6 and TRBJ1-2, with D possibly being TRBD1 (5 bases). The CDR3 is made up of 16 amino acids. V was pared by 1 base and J by 0 bases, with 12 bases between. CDR1 is SGHVS, CDR2 FNYEAQ, per germline. CDR3 DNA sequence: TGTGCCAGCAGCTTAGAACCAGGGCCCGCTAACTATGGCTACACCTTC. This codes for CASSLEPGPANYGYTF.

V and J are TRBV15 and TRBJ2-1; maybe TRBD2 (7 bases). Trimming took off 4 bases at V and 4 bases at J, with 11 bases between the two ends. The CDR3 length is 14 residues. From germline, CDR1 is LNHNV and CDR2 YYDKDF (reference sequence). The CDR3, as DNA: TGTGCCACCAGCAAACAGGGAGGGTACAATGAGCAGTTCTTC. It encodes CATSKQGGYNEQFF.

The chain recombines TRBV6-1 with TRBJ1-4, with D possibly matching TRBD1 (5 bases). Trimming removed 11 bases at V and 8 bases at J, with 24 bases between. Germline CDR1 reads MNHNS; CDR2 reads SASEGT. The CDR3 is 15 residues long. CDR3 in amino acids: CAGGLPGAKGEKLFF. The CDR3 nucleotides read TGTGCCGGAGGACTACCTGGGGCCAAGGGGGAAAAACTGTTTTTT.

The rearrangement joins TRBV28 to TRBJ1-3; D is perhaps TRBD1 (5 bases). The V end lost 3 bases, the J end lost 0 bases, and 9 bases lay between the germline ends. Germline-derived CDR1 and CDR2 are MDHEN and SYDVKM. There are 15 residues in the CDR3. This CDR3 is CASSFQGSSGNTIYF. In DNA form, the CDR3 reads TGTGCCAGCAGTTTCCAGGGTAGCTCTGGAAACACCATATATTTT.

V is TRBV10-3 and J is TRBJ2-7; D is uncertain. The CDR3 runs 14 residues. V lost 4 bases and J lost 3, with 13 bases in between. Germline lookup yields CDR1 ENHRY and CDR2 SYGVKD. The CDR3 nucleotides read TGTGCCATCAGTGCCGAGCTGCGGATCTACGAGCAGTACTTC. Protein: CAISAELRIYEQYF.

The chain employs TRBV6-1 and TRBJ1-1, with D possibly being TRBD1 (6 bases). V gave up 5 bases and J gave up 2 bases, with 9 bases separating them. CDR3 length: 13 amino acids. Germline CDR1 is MNHNS and CDR2 is SASEGT. The CDR3: CASSPGVNTEAFF. DNA of the CDR3: TGTGCCAGCAGTCCAGGGGTAAACACTGAAGCTTTCTTT.

This clone was counted once. The genes are TRBV9 and TRBJ1-2, with TRBD1 as a possible D gene (5 bases). This CDR3 region has 15 residues. Germline CDR1 reads SGDLS; CDR2 reads YYNGEE. V was clipped by 4 bases and J by 0 bases, with 13 bases between them. The chain's CDR3 is CASSPTLGANYGYTF. The CDR3, as DNA: TGTGCCAGCAGCCCCACGTTGGGGGCTAACTATGGCTACACCTTC.

The CDR3 is CASRSCPGTARREQYF. CDR3 in DNA: TGTGCCAGTAGATCATGCCCGGGGACCGCACGGAGGGAGCAGTACTTC. V gene TRBV19 combines with J gene TRBJ2-7; D is possibly TRBD1 or TRBD2 (5 bases each). The CDR3 has 16 residues. The germline gives CDR1 LNHDA, CDR2 SQIVND (reference sequence). The V gene lost 6 bases and the J gene lost 7 bases, with 25 bases spanning the gap.

The V call is TRBV19, the J call TRBJ1-2, with a possible D match to TRBD1 (5 bases). The ends were cut back, 5 bases at V and 4 bases at J, with 11 bases in the middle. Germline V gene sequence: CDR1 LNHDA, CDR2 SQIVND (reference sequence). The CDR3 spans 13 residues. This CDR3 reads CASSPGTVYGYTF. As DNA, the CDR3 is TGTGCCAGTAGTCCTGGGACTGTCTATGGCTACACCTTC.

The chain employs TRBV27 and TRBJ2-3, with 9 bases identical to TRBD2. The germline V gene has CDR1 MNHEY and CDR2 SMNVEV (reference sequence). The length of the CDR3 is 16 residues. V lost 6 bases, J lost 0 bases, and 7 bases stayed unmatched. The chain's CDR3 is CASRVLAGASTDTQYF. Written as DNA, the CDR3 is TGTGCCAGCAGGGTACTAGCGGGCGCTAGCACAGATACGCAGTATTTT.

The chain is built from TRBV4-3 and TRBJ2-1, with a possible D match to TRBD2 (5 bases). Between the trimmed V and J ends, which lost 0 bases and 9 bases, there was a span of 9 bases. CDR1 and CDR2 from the germline V gene are LGHNA and YSLEER. The CDR3 loop spans 13 amino acids. The CDR3 DNA reads as TGCGCCAGCAGCCAAGATCTGGCGGGTGAGCAGTTCTTC. Protein sequence: CASSQDLAGEQFF.

There are a few counts of this clone. Its ends do not fully match the called genes, so a read error is possible. V gene TRBV6-1 combines with J gene TRBJ2-7, with 8 bases aligning to TRBD2. This CDR3 is built from 16 residues. Germline CDR1 is MNHNS and CDR2 is SASEGT. The CDR3 is CAISGSLSGSLDEQYF. In DNA, the CDR3 is TGTGCCATCAGTGGAAGTTTGAGCGGGAGTCTCGACGAGCAGTACTTC.

This clone has a handful of counts. The chain carries TRBV10-2 and TRBJ2-1; a possible D gene is TRBD2 (6 bases). Trimming left V 3 bases short and J 9 bases short, with 6 bases between. The CDR3 extends over 11 amino acids. Germline lookup yields CDR1 WSHSY and CDR2 SAAADI. For the CDR3, the DNA is TGCGCCAGCAGTGATAGCGGTGAGCAGTTCTTC. Its protein is CASSDSGEQFF.

The chain employs TRBV7-2 and TRBJ2-1; 10 nucleotides line up with TRBD2. V dropped 6 bases and J dropped 2; count of bases not matched to a gene: 7. Germline V gene data show CDR1 as SGHTA and CDR2 as FQGNSA. The CDR3 loop spans 16 amino acids. The CDR3: CASSLAGVVTYNEQFF. The CDR3 nucleotides are TGTGCCAGCAGTCTAGCGGGAGTAGTAACCTACAATGAGCAGTTCTTC.

The J gene is TRBJ1-1, the V gene TRBV5-6; D is ambiguous. The CDR3 is made up of 13 amino acids. The V gene's germline CDR1 is SGHDT and CDR2 YYEEEE. V shed 1 base and J shed 3 bases, with 7 bases lying between them. CDR3 protein: CASSLQRYTEAFF. DNA of the CDR3: TGTGCCAGCAGCTTGCAGAGATACACTGAAGCTTTCTTT. The full variable domain, with the rest looked up from reference TRBV5-6 and TRBJ1-1, is DAGVTQSPTHLIKTRGQQVTLRCSPKSGHDTVSWYQQALGQGPQFIFQYYEEEERQRGNFPDRFSGHQFPNYSSELNVNALLLGDSALYLCASSLQRYTEAFFGQGTRLTVV.

The rearrangement uses TRBV28 and TRBJ2-1; 7 nucleotides line up with TRBD2. The V gene end was trimmed by 6 bases and the J gene end by 9 bases; junction bases not matched to a gene: 8. Germline V gene lookup returns CDR1 MDHEN and CDR2 SYDVKM. The CDR3 contains 13 residues. The CDR3 region has the DNA TGTGCCAGCAGGTCCGGACTAGAGGCTGAGCAGTTCTTC. It translates to CASRSGLEAEQFF.

The chain combines TRBV9 with TRBJ2-2; TRBD2 agrees at 10 bases. After removal of 4 bases from V and 6 bases from J, the junction contained 9 bases not matched to a gene. The CDR3 length is 16 residues. Looked up from germline, CDR1 is SGDLS and CDR2 is YYNGEE. CDR3 sequence: CASSRSSSGSPGELFF. CDR3 nucleotide sequence: TGTGCCAGCAGCCGTAGCTCTAGCGGGAGCCCCGGGGAGCTGTTTTTT.

This clone is labeled as large. The genes are TRBV11-2 and TRBJ2-7; TRBD2 matches 9 bases. The V gene's germline CDR1 is SGHAT and CDR2 FQNNGV. With 3 bases clipped from V and 6 bases from J, the junction kept 9 bases outside the gene matches. The CDR3 is made up of 15 amino acids. The CDR3 region is CASSLSYGLASEQYF. The CDR3, as DNA: TGTGCCAGCAGCTTGAGTTACGGACTAGCGAGCGAGCAGTACTTC.

The rearrangement uses TRBV4-3 and TRBJ2-3; 11 nucleotides match TRBD1. The CDR3 covers 18 residues. Germline CDR1 is LGHNA and CDR2 is YSLEER. The trim removed 1 base at V and 5 bases at J, leaving 11 bases unmatched. CDR3 residues: CASSQVILGQGAEDTQYF. In nucleotides, the CDR3 is TGCGCCAGCAGCCAAGTTATCCTCGGACAGGGGGCGGAAGATACGCAGTATTTT.

The gene calls are TRBV4-1 and TRBJ1-2, with 7 positions matching TRBD1. V lost 6 bases, J lost 8 bases, and 9 bases stayed unmatched. The CDR3 is made up of 13 amino acids. From germline, CDR1 is MGHRA and CDR2 YSYEKL. The CDR3 here is CASRPTGAKGYTF. The CDR3 nucleotides read TGCGCCAGCAGACCCACAGGGGCGAAAGGCTACACCTTC.

V is TRBV29-1 and J is TRBJ1-2; D gene unclear. CDR1 is SQVTM, CDR2 ANQGSEA, per germline. Trimming pared 7 bases from V and 3 bases from J, leaving 9 bases between. The CDR3 is 11 amino acids. This CDR3 reads CSAGDHYGYTF. The CDR3 DNA follows: TGCAGCGCAGGAGACCACTATGGCTACACCTTC.

The chain employs TRBV11-3 and TRBJ2-3; TRBD1 is a possible D gene (5 bases). This CDR3 has 14 amino acids. Germline lookup yields CDR1 SGHNT and CDR2 YENEEA. The V end was cut by 3 bases, the J end by 2 bases, with 9 bases between. CDR3: CASSFVGPTDTQYF. The CDR3 DNA follows: TGTGCCAGCAGCTTTGTGGGGCCCACAGATACGCAGTATTTT. Full variable domain (outside the CDR3, taken from reference TRBV11-3 and TRBJ2-3): EAGVVQSPRYKIIEKKQPVAFWCNPISGHNTLYWYLQNLGQGPELLIRYENEEAVDDSQLPKDRFSAERLKGVDSTLKIQPAELGDSAVYLCASSFVGPTDTQYFGPGTRLTVL.

Note on this clone: The sample holds other DNA sequences that translate to the same CDR3. V is TRBV27 and J is TRBJ2-1; 8 nucleotides align to TRBD2. This CDR3 is built from 15 residues. CDR1 and CDR2 (germline): MNHEY, SMNVEV (reference sequence). J was trimmed by 1 base and V by 3 bases; bases with no gene match: 2. The CDR3 DNA follows: TGTGCCAGCAGTTTGGCGGGAGGATCCTACAATGAGCAGTTCTTC. Protein: CASSLAGGSYNEQFF.

The CDR3: CASSQGTSGRIPEQYF. Here the CDR3 DNA reads TGTGCCAGCAGCCAAGGGACTAGCGGGAGGATCCCCGAGCAGTACTTC. The chain joins TRBV5-6 to TRBJ2-7; 15 bases are a match to TRBD2. Germline CDR1 is SGHDT and CDR2 is YYEEEE. The CDR3 is 16 residues long. The V and J ends lost 4 bases and 6 bases, in that order; junction bases with no gene match: 8.

V usage is TRBV9 and J usage is TRBJ2-1; 7 bases are a match to TRBD2. V shed 0 bases, J shed 0 bases, and the junction held 3 bases outside the gene matches. The germline CDR1 and CDR2 sequences are SGDLS and YYNGEE. The length of the CDR3 is 16 residues. The CDR3 sequence: CASSVGTGGSYNEQFF. The CDR3 DNA reads as TGTGCCAGCAGCGTAGGAACGGGAGGCTCCTACAATGAGCAGTTCTTC.

As for this clone: Other DNA sequences in the sample encode the same CDR3. This chain uses TRBV5-1 with TRBJ2-7; D possibly corresponds to TRBD2 (5 bases). The germline V and J ends were trimmed by 0 bases and 4 bases, with 5 bases remaining between them. Germline lookup yields CDR1 SGHRS and CDR2 YFSETQ. This CDR3 spans 12 amino acids. CDR3 in DNA: TGCGCCAGCAGCTTGGGAGGGTACGAGCAGTACTTC. Protein sequence: CASSLGGYEQYF.

This chain connects TRBV6-5 to TRBJ2-7; 8 positions agree with TRBD1. V shed 0 bases and J 4 bases; nucleotides not matched to a gene: 5. Germline-derived CDR1 and CDR2 are MNHEY and SVGAGI. The CDR3 covers 15 residues. The CDR3 sequence: CASSYSPGGGYEQYF. CDR3 DNA: TGTGCCAGCAGTTACTCGCCAGGGGGCGGTTACGAGCAGTACTTC.